One sample yielded the 7 T cell receptor beta chains listed below, sequenced in a study of blood T cell repertoires in COVID-19. Profiling relied on immunoSEQ multiplex PCR, and the TCRdb table lists in-frame clones only, not all of them. The data show about 130,000 clones, with about four fifths seen just once and about 10% held by the top ten. The material sequenced was peripheral blood. These receptors originate from a man in his fifties or sixties with acute or convalescent COVID-19.

V is TRBV19 and J is TRBJ2-2, with D possibly matching TRBD1 (5 bases). CDR3 size: 15 residues. V was shortened by 5 bases and J by 1 base, with 11 bases between the two germline ends. The V gene's germline CDR1 is LNHDA and CDR2 SQIVND (reference sequence). The CDR3 DNA follows: TGTGCCAGTAGTTTTATTCAGGGGAACACCGGGGAGCTGTTTTTT. This translates into CASSFIQGNTGELFF.

This chain connects TRBV28 to TRBJ1-2, with D tentatively TRBD1 (5 bases). Germline-derived CDR1 and CDR2 are MDHEN and SYDVKM. Trimming pared 2 bases from V and 4 bases from J, leaving 11 bases between. This CDR3 is built from 14 residues. In DNA, the CDR3 is TGTGCCAGCAGTTTAGAAAGGGGCGCCTATGGCTACACCTTC. This encodes CASSLERGAYGYTF.

The V call is TRBV7-8, the J call TRBJ1-2; D is possibly TRBD1 (5 bases). This CDR3 has 14 residues. Germline lookup yields CDR1 SGHVS and CDR2 FQNEAQ. V dropped 4 bases and J dropped 4 bases, with 13 bases sitting between them. The CDR3 protein is CASSSQQGTYGYTF. CDR3 DNA sequence: TGTGCCAGCAGCTCCCAGCAGGGAACCTATGGCTACACCTTC. Together with reference TRBV7-8 and TRBJ1-2, the CDR3 gives the full variable domain: GAGVSQSPRYKVAKRGQDVALRCDPISGHVSLFWYQQALGQGPEFLTYFQNEAQLDKSGLPSDRFFAERPEGSVSTLKIQRTQQEDSAVYLCASSSQQGTYGYTFGSGTRLTVV.

The rearrangement links TRBV28 to TRBJ1-6; 8 nucleotides line up with TRBD1. CDR3 size: 18 residues. Unmatched junction bases numbered 10, after V lost 4 bases and J lost 2 bases. Germline V gene sequence: CDR1 MDHEN, CDR2 SYDVKM. This chain's CDR3 is CASSSTRQGAAYNSPLHF. CDR3 bases: TGTGCCAGCAGTTCTACCCGGCAGGGGGCCGCCTATAATTCACCCCTCCACTTT.

The chain is built from TRBV5-1 and TRBJ1-1; maybe TRBD1 (6 bases). CDR3 length equals 13 residues. Trimming removed 3 bases from V and 10 bases from J, with 16 bases in between. Germline-derived CDR1 and CDR2 are SGHRS and YFSETQ. The CDR3 DNA is TGCGCCAGCAGCTCCCACGACAGGCCCACAGCTTTCTTT. This codes for CASSSHDRPTAFF.

CDR3 residues: CASTQGHGGQPQHF. The CDR3 DNA reads as TGTGCCAGCACCCAGGGGCATGGGGGGCAGCCCCAGCATTTT. The chain uses TRBV3-1 (or the pseudogene TRBV3-2) and TRBJ1-5, with D perhaps TRBD1 (6 bases). The germline gives CDR1 LGHDT, CDR2 YNNKEL (reference sequence). There are 14 residues in the CDR3. Trimming left V 7 bases short and J 7 bases short, with 17 bases between.

The V gene is TRBV5-1, the J gene TRBJ2-3, with 8 bases fitting TRBD2. V shed 0 bases and J 0 bases; nucleotides not matched to a gene: 3. This CDR3 contains 16 residues. Germline V lookup: CDR1 SGHRS, CDR2 YFSETQ. The CDR3 DNA follows: TGCGCCAGCAGCTTGGTCGCGGGAGGTAGCACAGATACGCAGTATTTT. It is translated as CASSLVAGGSTDTQYF. Using reference TRBV5-1 and TRBJ2-3 for the parts outside the CDR3, the full variable domain is KAGVTQTPRYLIKTRGQQVTLSCSPISGHRSVSWYQQTPGQGLQFLFEYFSETQRNKGNFPGRFSGRQFSNSRSEMNVSTLELGDSALYLCASSLVAGGSTDTQYFGPGTRLTVL.